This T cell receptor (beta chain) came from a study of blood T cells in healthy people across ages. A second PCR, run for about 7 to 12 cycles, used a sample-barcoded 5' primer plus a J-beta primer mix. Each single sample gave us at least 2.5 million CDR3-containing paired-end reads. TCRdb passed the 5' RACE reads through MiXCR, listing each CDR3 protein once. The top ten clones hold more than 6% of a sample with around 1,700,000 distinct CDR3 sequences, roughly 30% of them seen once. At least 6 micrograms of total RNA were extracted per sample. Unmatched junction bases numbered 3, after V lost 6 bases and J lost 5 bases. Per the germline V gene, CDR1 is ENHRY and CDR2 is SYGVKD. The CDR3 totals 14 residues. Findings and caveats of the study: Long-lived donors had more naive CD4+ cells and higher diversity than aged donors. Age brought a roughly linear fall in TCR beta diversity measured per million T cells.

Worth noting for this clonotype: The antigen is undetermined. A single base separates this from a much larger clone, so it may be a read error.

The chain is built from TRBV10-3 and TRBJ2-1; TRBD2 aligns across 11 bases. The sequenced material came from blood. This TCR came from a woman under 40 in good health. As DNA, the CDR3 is TGTGCCATCAGACTAGCGGGGGACCACAATGAGCAGTTCTTC. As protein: CAIRLAGDHNEQFF.